Described below is a single T cell receptor beta chain sequence and its context. The data belong to a study of blood T cell repertoires in COVID-19. Per the germline V gene, CDR1 is KGHSH and CDR2 is LQKENI. The CDR3 runs 15 residues. V shed 1 base and J 5 bases; nucleotides not matched to a gene: 7. Profiling relied on immunoSEQ multiplex PCR, and the TCRdb table lists in-frame clones only, not all of them. In the table there are just over 150,000 clones, 70% to 90% of which are singletons. The material sequenced was peripheral blood. The chain joins TRBV18 to TRBJ1-1; 7 bases map to TRBD1. The receptor was isolated from a woman in her 70s with acute or convalescent COVID-19. In DNA form, the CDR3 reads TGTGCCAGCTCACCACATGAGGGGGCGCGAACTGAAGCTTTCTTT. Its protein is CASSPHEGARTEAFF.